The sequence of this T cell receptor beta chain was determined in a study of blood T cell repertoires in COVID-19. V lost 4 bases to trimming and J lost 8 bases, with 15 bases between them. Looked up from germline, CDR1 is MGHRA and CDR2 is YSYEKL. The CDR3 sequence is 15 residues long. As handled by the study authors: Amplifying reference gene primers gave estimates of nucleated cell counts. Assay used: immunoSEQ multiplex PCR; TCRdb lists only in-frame clones, some missing. The D gene and trimming were derived from the DNA, and the V and J assignments and clone size from that table. This sample has 55,000 to 80,000 clones, with about 81% found just once.

This clonotype was obtained from a human donor in a cohort sampled during active COVID-19. Material: peripheral blood. The rearrangement joins TRBV4-1 to TRBJ1-6; D ambiguous. CDR3 residues: CASSPWGDPDSPLHF. The CDR3 DNA is TGCGCCAGCAGCCCCTGGGGAGACCCAGATTCACCCCTCCACTTT.